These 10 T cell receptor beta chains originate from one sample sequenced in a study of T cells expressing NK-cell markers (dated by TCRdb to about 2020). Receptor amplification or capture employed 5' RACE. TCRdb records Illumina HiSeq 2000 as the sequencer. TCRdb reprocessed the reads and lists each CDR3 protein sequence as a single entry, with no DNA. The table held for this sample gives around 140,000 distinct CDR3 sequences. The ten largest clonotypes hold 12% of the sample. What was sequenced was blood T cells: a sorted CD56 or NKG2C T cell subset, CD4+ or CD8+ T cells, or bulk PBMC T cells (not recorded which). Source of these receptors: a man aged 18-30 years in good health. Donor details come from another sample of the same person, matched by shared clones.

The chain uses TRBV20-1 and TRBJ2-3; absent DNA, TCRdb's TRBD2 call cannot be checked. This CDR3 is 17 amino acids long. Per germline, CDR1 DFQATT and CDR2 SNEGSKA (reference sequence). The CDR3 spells CSARDRFGTSGMDTQYF.

The CDR3 protein is CASSRTGTSRLNEQFF. The rearrangement joins TRBV11-2 to TRBJ2-1; without DNA, the TCRdb call of TRBD2 cannot be checked. Germline V gene lookup returns CDR1 SGHAT and CDR2 FQNNGV. The CDR3 loop spans 16 amino acids.

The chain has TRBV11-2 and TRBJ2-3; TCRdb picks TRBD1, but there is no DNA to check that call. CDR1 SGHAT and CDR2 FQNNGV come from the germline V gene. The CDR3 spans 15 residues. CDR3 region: CASSARVVVTDTQYF.

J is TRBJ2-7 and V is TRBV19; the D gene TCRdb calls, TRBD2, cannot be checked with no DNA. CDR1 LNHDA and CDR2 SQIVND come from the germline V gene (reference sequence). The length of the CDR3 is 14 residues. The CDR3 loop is CASSPRDSTYEQYF.

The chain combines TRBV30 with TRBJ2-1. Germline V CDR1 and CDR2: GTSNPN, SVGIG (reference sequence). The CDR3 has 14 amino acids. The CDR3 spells CAWQFGNSYNEQFF.

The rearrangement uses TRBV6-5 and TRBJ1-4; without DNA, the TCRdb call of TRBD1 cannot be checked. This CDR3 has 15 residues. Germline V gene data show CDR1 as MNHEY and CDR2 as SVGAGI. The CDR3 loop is CASSYSTGGVEKLFF.

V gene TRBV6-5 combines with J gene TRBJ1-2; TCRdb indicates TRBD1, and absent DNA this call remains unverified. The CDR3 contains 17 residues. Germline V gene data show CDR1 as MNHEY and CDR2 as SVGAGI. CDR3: CASSYPGPGLAGNGYTF.

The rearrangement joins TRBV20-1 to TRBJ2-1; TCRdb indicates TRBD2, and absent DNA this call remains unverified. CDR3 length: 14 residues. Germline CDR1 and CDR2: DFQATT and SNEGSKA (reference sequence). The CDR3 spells CSARGAGDYNEQFF.

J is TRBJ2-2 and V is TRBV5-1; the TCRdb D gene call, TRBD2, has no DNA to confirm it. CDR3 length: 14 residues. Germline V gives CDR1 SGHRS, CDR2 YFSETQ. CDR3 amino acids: CASSFTSGPGELFF.

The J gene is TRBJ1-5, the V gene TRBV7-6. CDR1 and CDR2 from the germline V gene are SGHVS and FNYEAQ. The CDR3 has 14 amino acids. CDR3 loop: CASSLGRGSQPQHF.